This T cell receptor (beta chain) was profiled in a study of T cell clonotyping in hematopoietic cell transplantation listed by TCRdb under 2021. Looking at the study overall: Pretransplant recipient samples were obtained after cytoreduction. The study collected 135 blood samples from 30 to 35 consecutive transplant recipients and their related donors. Patient recruitment ran from 2015 to early 2017, and follow-up continued until late 2020 or death. Study-wide conclusions, independent of this receptor: Overlap with donor repertoires was found for only a small fraction of recipient repertoires, with over 97% found to appear de novo at the given depth. The sample size was limited and the cells went unsorted, which meant the CD4 and CD8 repertoire contributions could not be told apart. A decrease in recipient TCR diversity was observed after transplant, and a progressive increase in pathologically expanded clonotypes was seen from day 30 to day 180. Broader TCR repertoire diversity after transplant was predicted by Inverse Simpson Index values from donors and from recipients before transplant.

As concerns this clone: The antigen it recognizes is unknown. Per-nucleotide qualities are absent, and no much larger clonotype sits a single base away.

The germline V gene supplies CDR1 SGHDT and CDR2 YYEEEE. The CDR3 covers 14 residues, taking in both the cysteine and the phenylalanine. This entry keeps only the CDR3 DNA: 42 bases, framed from base 1. V ends up 5 bases short and J 9 bases short, with an unmatched junction base count of 10. The time point label here, explained by the study, means: recipient sample about 28 days before transplant, after cytoreduction. Blood from recipients was drawn about 28 days before transplant and again at days 30, 100 and 180 after transplant. Nuclei Lysis Solution was used to extract genomic DNA from fresh or cryopreserved unfractionated peripheral blood mononuclear cells. TCR beta CDR3 regions were amplified from genomic DNA with the immunoSEQ assay, a bias-controlled multiplex PCR using V- and J-specific primers. A second PCR step added a proprietary barcode and Illumina adapter sequences to the CDR3 amplicons. CDR3 libraries were sequenced on an Illumina MiSeq instrument. For the original study's pipeline: Export and quality control were handled in immunoSEQ Analyzer 3.0, while downstream analyses relied on R Bioconductor and Immunarch. Only productive rearrangements in the normalized downsampled data set went into calculating the repertoire metrics. Pathologically expanded clonotypes were defined as those larger than 5 templates in the normalized cohort. The Inverse Simpson Index served as the measure of repertoire diversity. The non-normalized data set was used for CMV-specificity analyses so that all clonotypes could be captured. Sourced from immuneACCESS, this table was stored by TCRdb with only in-frame sequences that have V and J called. A share of the clones is absent; for the studies checked, an unresolved V gene accounts for under half, and the remainder has no known explanation. V and J calls and clone size are given by that table; D and trimming were obtained from the DNA. The sample yields roughly 29,000 clones; 65% to 80% were counted once. Less than 7.5% of the sample belongs to the ten largest clones.

Recombination linked TRBV5-6 to TRBJ2-1; 8 bases in the junction line up with TRBD2. The sequence was collected from a woman under 40 with chronic myeloid leukemia. Some clones in this sample may be carry-over from other donors' samples. Sequenced here: peripheral blood mononuclear cells, sampled before stem cell transplant. The CDR3 region reads CASSSGTRGFEQFF. The sequence in DNA is TGTGCCAGCAGTTCCGGGACTAGAGGCTTTGAGCAGTTCTTC.